The subject of this entry is one TCR beta chain. One end of the junction varies from germline; a read error may be responsible. The CDR3 loop spans 14 amino acids. CDR1 is SGHRS and CDR2 is YFSETQ in the germline V gene. How the authors handled the data: The authors estimated nucleated cell counts from reference gene primer amplification. Sequencing used immunoSEQ multiplex PCR; TCRdb keeps in-frame clones, though not all of them. V and J calls and clone size follow that table, whereas D and trimming were derived from the DNA. In the table there are 150,000 or so clones, around 89% of which are singletons. The data derive from a study of blood T cell repertoires in COVID-19. Study at large: Sites across the United States, Italy and Spain contributed samples from acute and convalescent COVID-19. In each case, the material was cDNA or gDNA derived from T cells, B-cell-depleted T cells, or PBMCs.

The material sequenced was peripheral blood. The rearrangement joins TRBV5-1 to TRBJ2-2; perhaps TRBD1 as D (6 bases). The sequence was obtained from a woman in her 40s with acute or convalescent COVID-19. The CDR3 region has the DNA TGCGCCAGCTCAGGGGTCCTAAACACCGAGGAGCTGTTTTTT. Protein product: CASSGVLNTEELFF. Drawing the rest from reference TRBV5-1 and TRBJ2-2, the complete variable domain is KAGVTQTPRYLIKTRGQQVTLSCSPISGHRSVSWYQQTPGQGLQFLFEYFSETQRNKGNFPGRFSGRQFSNSRSEMNVSTLELGDSALYLCASSGVLNTEELFFGEGSRLTVL.